Each of the 25 T cell receptor beta chains below was sequenced from the same sample in a study of read filtering for tumor transcriptome and immune sequencing. The library was built from about 400 ng RNA with molecular barcoded adaptors for alpha/delta and beta/gamma chains. In TCRdb, the reads were re-called with MiXCR into one record per CDR3 protein. The sample lists 30,000 to 45,000 distinct CDR3 sequences; about 13% were seen once. Sequencing was performed on a population of CD138-negative cells sorted from bone marrow. These receptors were collected from a donor at least 40 years old with multiple myeloma.

This clonotype has ten or more counts. One base away lies a much larger clone, so this may be a sequencing read error. This chain joins TRBV6-5 and TRBJ2-1, with D maybe TRBD1 (6 bases). Germline CDR1 and CDR2: MNHEY and SVGAGI. The CDR3 has 14 residues. This CDR3 is CASSSQGGHNEQLF. CDR3 sequence (DNA): TGTGCCAGCAGTTCCCAAGGGGGTCACAATGAGCAGCTCTTC.

This clonotype occurred many times. Written as DNA, the CDR3 is TGCGCCAGCAGCCATGGTCGGGGAGGCACCGGGGAGCTGTTTTTT. The encoded protein is CASSHGRGGTGELFF. The chain carries TRBV4-1 and TRBJ2-2; possibly TRBD2 for D (6 bases). The CDR3 length is 15 residues. V was shortened by 3 bases and J by 4 bases, with 12 bases between the two germline ends. The germline V gene encodes CDR1 MGHRA and CDR2 YSYEKL.

This clonotype has a count of ten or more. This rearrangement joins TRBV12-5 to TRBJ1-2; D is possibly TRBD1 (6 bases). V lost 5 bases and J lost 4, with 20 bases in between. Germline V gene data show CDR1 as LGHNT and CDR2 as FRNRAP. The CDR3 length is 16 residues. CDR3 DNA sequence: TGTGCTAGTGGTCCCTCCCGGGCAGGGGTCGGCTATGGCTACACCTTC. Protein product: CASGPSRAGVGYGYTF.

This clonotype was recorded at least ten times. The V gene is TRBV6-6, the J gene TRBJ1-2; 12 bases line up with TRBD1. V was clipped by 4 bases and J by 0 bases; unmatched bases: 3. Per the germline V gene, CDR1 is MNHNY and CDR2 is SVGAGI (reference sequence). The CDR3 is made up of 16 amino acids. This CDR3 reads CASSWDRGHTNYGYTF. CDR3 nucleotides: TGTGCCAGCAGTTGGGACAGGGGGCATACTAACTATGGCTACACCTTC.

The sample holds a few counts of this clonotype. The V call is TRBV7-2, the J call TRBJ2-6; 12 nucleotides agree with TRBD2. Germline CDR1 reads SGHTA; CDR2 reads FQGNSA. V was pared by 2 bases and J by 0 bases, with 2 bases of the junction left unmatched. The CDR3 loop spans 18 amino acids. DNA for the CDR3: TGTGCCAGCAGCTTACGACTAGCGGGAGTCTCTGGGGCCAACGTCCTGACTTTC. It codes for CASSLRLAGVSGANVLTF.

This clonotype showed up just a few times. This chain links TRBV5-6 with TRBJ1-1, with 7 positions matching TRBD1. Germline values: CDR1 SGHDT, CDR2 YYEEEE. CDR3 length: 15 amino acids. J lost 5 bases, V lost 4 bases, and 11 bases had no gene match. CDR3 bases: TGTGCCAGCAGCGAACAGGGGTACCGAGAAACTGAAGCTTTCTTT. Protein: CASSEQGYRETEAFF.

This clonotype was observed at least ten times. This chain links TRBV3-1 with TRBJ1-5; 8 positions agree with TRBD1. CDR3 length equals 14 residues. Trimming took 1 base from V and 11 from J; bases not matched to a gene: 7. Germline values: CDR1 LGHDT, CDR2 YNNKEL (reference sequence). The DNA for the CDR3 is TGTGCCAGCAGCCAAGGGACAGGGTCGGTGACCCAGCATTTT. Protein product: CASSQGTGSVTQHF.

Only one count was recorded for this clonotype. One end of the junction fails to match germline, which may point to a read error. The chain combines TRBV20-1 with TRBJ1-5; D remains unclear. Germline V gene lookup returns CDR1 DFQATT and CDR2 SNEGSKA (reference sequence). The CDR3 spans 14 residues. CDR3 loop: CSAPDGGPNRPQHF. In DNA form, the CDR3 reads TGCAGTGCTCCGGACGGAGGGCCCAATCGGCCCCAGCATTTT.

Comments on this clonotype: This is likely a read error, given that the CDR3 carries no conserved phenylalanine or tryptophan at its end. This chain uses TRBV5-1 with TRBJ2-2, with 11 positions matching TRBD2. Germline V lookup: CDR1 SGHRS, CDR2 YFSETQ. The length of the CDR3 is 16 residues. V lost 1 base and J lost 2; bases outside the gene matches: 1. CDR3 bases: TGCGCCAGCAGCTTGACTAGCGGGGGCAACACCGGGGAGCTGTTTGTT. Translated, it gives CASSLTSGGNTGELFV.

A remark on this clonotype: A much larger clone lies a single base off, so this may be a read error. The conserved closing phenylalanine or tryptophan is absent in this CDR3, likely reflecting a read error. No DNA is shown, since the ends of the CDR3 on it are uncertain; the CDR3 is the one TCRdb lists. The chain is built from TRBV7-9 and TRBJ1-1; the D call in the table, TRBD1, was not verified against the DNA. The germline V gene encodes CDR1 SEHNR and CDR2 FQNEAQ (reference sequence). The CDR3 numbers 14 amino acids, ends counted. The CDR3 loop is CASSRAGGDTEALY.

This chain joins TRBV11-2 and TRBJ2-7, with TRBD1 identical over 9 bases. Looked up from germline, CDR1 is SGHAT and CDR2 is FQNNGV. This CDR3 contains 13 residues. With V trimmed by 4 bases and J by 6 bases, 4 bases remained unmatched. CDR3 amino acids: CASSWDRVGEQYF. CDR3 in DNA: TGTGCCAGCAGCTGGGACAGGGTAGGCGAGCAGTACTTC.

This clonotype was found many times. V is TRBV14 and J is TRBJ1-1, with D uncertain. The CDR3 totals 13 residues. CDR1 and CDR2 from the germline V gene are SGHDN and FVKESK. V gave up 8 bases and J gave up 0 bases, with 10 bases separating them. The CDR3 sequence: CASDRGMNTEAFF. The CDR3 DNA reads TGTGCCAGCGATCGAGGTATGAACACTGAAGCTTTCTTT.

This clonotype was found many times. The gene calls are TRBV2 and TRBJ2-1; weak D call: TRBD2 (5 bases). Germline loops: CDR1 SNHLY, CDR2 FYNNEI. V lost 6 bases and J lost 5, with 11 bases in between. This CDR3 has 13 amino acids. The CDR3 DNA sequence: TGTGCCAGCAGGGAGGACTTTGACAATGAGCAGTTCTTC. Protein: CASREDFDNEQFF.

This clonotype has at least ten counts. The V gene is TRBV10-3, the J gene TRBJ2-1, with 8 bases matching TRBD1. Germline-derived CDR1 and CDR2 are ENHRY and SYGVKD. The CDR3 has 13 amino acids. V was clipped by 6 bases and J by 8 bases; unmatched bases: 6. The CDR3 loop reads CAIRETGDHEQFF. The DNA of the CDR3 is TGTGCCATCAGGGAGACAGGGGACCATGAGCAGTTCTTC.

This clonotype occurred many times. The chain recombines TRBV12-3 or TRBV12-4 with TRBJ1-6; TRBD1 matches 8 bases. V was pared by 7 bases and J by 3 bases, with 11 bases of the junction left unmatched. The CDR3 sequence is 17 residues long. DNA of the CDR3: TGTGCCAGCACCCCGGGGACAGGCCCAAACTATAATTCACCCCTCCACTTT. Translation gives CASTPGTGPNYNSPLHF.

This clonotype showed up many times. The rearrangement links TRBV6-6 to TRBJ2-7, with TRBD2 matching over 9 bases. Trimming cost V 3 bases and J 4 bases; bases outside gene matches: 4. CDR3 length: 14 amino acids. CDR1 and CDR2 from the germline V gene are MNHNY and SVGAGI (reference sequence). This CDR3 reads CASSYSGSTYEQYF. CDR3 coding DNA: TGTGCCAGCAGTTATAGCGGGAGCACTTACGAGCAGTACTTC.

This clonotype was seen repeatedly, ten times or more. The chain has TRBV27 and TRBJ1-6, with 9 bases that match TRBD1. Germline-derived CDR1 and CDR2 are MNHEY and SMNVEV (reference sequence). The CDR3 is 17 amino acids. V shed 2 bases, J shed 4 bases, and the junction held 6 bases outside the gene matches. The CDR3 region is CASSLRGTGTYNSPLHF. The CDR3 nucleotides read TGTGCCAGCAGTTTACGGGGGACAGGGACTTATAATTCACCCCTCCACTTT.

This clonotype was recorded many times. This rearrangement joins TRBV20-1 to TRBJ2-6; D uncertain. Trimming pared 3 bases from V and 0 bases from J, leaving 9 bases between. The CDR3 has 15 amino acids. Germline V gene data show CDR1 as DFQATT and CDR2 as SNEGSKA (reference sequence). The CDR3 region is CSASPELSGANVLTF. The CDR3 coding sequence is TGCAGTGCTAGCCCAGAACTCTCTGGGGCCAACGTCCTGACTTTC.

This clonotype was seen a few times. The chain carries TRBV25-1 and TRBJ2-6; TRBD1 aligns across 10 bases. This CDR3 contains 17 residues. Trimming at V came to 5 bases and at J to 2 bases, leaving 6 bases not matched to a gene. Germline CDR1 MGHDK, CDR2 SYGVNS. The DNA for the CDR3 is TGTGCCAGCAGTCTCCGGGACAGGGGAGCTGGGGCCAACGTCCTGACTTTC. Protein sequence: CASSLRDRGAGANVLTF.

Details on this clonotype: This probably arose from a read error, given a far larger clone one base away. This chain connects TRBV10-3 to TRBJ1-1, with D possibly being TRBD2 (5 bases). The J call may be faulty, since TRBJ2-3 better matches the DNA end. Germline V gene data show CDR1 as ENHRY and CDR2 as SYGVKD. CDR3 length: 11 amino acids. The CDR3 sequence is CAISEGGTQYF. The CDR3 nucleotides read TGTGCCATCAGTGAGGGAGGTACGCAGTATTTT.

This clonotype was counted at least ten times. The chain recombines TRBV7-2 with TRBJ2-1, with 12 positions matching TRBD2. The CDR3 runs to 14 residues. The germline gives CDR1 SGHTA, CDR2 FQGNSA. V dropped 5 bases and J dropped 8; count of bases not matched to a gene: 4. The CDR3 sequence is CASSRTSGVDEQFF. The CDR3 bases are TGTGCCAGCAGCCGGACTAGCGGGGTCGATGAGCAGTTCTTC.

About this clonotype itself: Possible read error: a much larger clone is one base away. V and J are TRBV9 and TRBJ2-2, with D unclear. CDR1 is SGDLS, CDR2 YYNGEE, per germline. The CDR3 is made up of 17 amino acids. The DNA of the CDR3 is TGTGCCGGCAGCGTAGGGCGAGCCGCTCGTCGGACCGGGGAGCTGTTTTTT. Translating it yields CAGSVGRAARRTGELFF.

In its sample, this clonotype was seen many times. Here the CDR3 reads CASSPRFPALGRQETQYF. The CDR3 region has the DNA TGTGCCAGCAGTCCCAGATTTCCTGCCTTAGGCCGTCAAGAGACCCAGTACTTC. This chain joins TRBV27 and TRBJ2-5; no firm D call. Trimming shortened V by 5 bases and J by 2 bases, and 24 bases separated the two germline ends. Germline CDR1 MNHEY, CDR2 SMNVEV (reference sequence). This CDR3 comprises 18 residues.

This clonotype came up many times. The gene calls are TRBV5-1 and TRBJ1-5; tentatively, D is TRBD1 (5 bases). The CDR3 is 13 residues long. Trimming shortened V by 5 bases and J by 5 bases, and 11 bases separated the two germline ends. Germline loops: CDR1 SGHRS, CDR2 YFSETQ. The CDR3 here is CASRETVDQPQHF. The CDR3 nucleotides are TGCGCCAGCAGGGAGACAGTGGATCAGCCCCAGCATTTT.

This clonotype was counted between two and nine times. Mismatch with germline at one junction end may stem from a read error. The chain uses TRBV30 and TRBJ1-2; D is uncertain. Germline assignment: CDR1 GTSNPN and CDR2 SVGIG (reference sequence). The CDR3 contains 14 residues. CDR3 nucleotides: TGTGCCTGGAGCGACCCCAGGCCCAACTATGGCTACGCCTTC. Its protein product is CAWSDPRPNYGYAF.